These 2 T cell receptor beta chains share one sample of origin, sequenced in a study of cytomegalovirus exposure and HLA in healthy donors (dated by TCRdb to the late 2010s). The method behind the library was the immunoSEQ multiplex PCR assay. For the multiplex PCR, a mixture combining 60 forward primers for TCR Vbeta segments and 13 reverse primers for TCR Jbeta segments was used. TCRdb retrieved this table from immuneACCESS and kept in-frame rearrangements only. Not all clones are present; in checked studies, unresolved V genes account for under half, and no reason is known for the remainder. This sample lists about 190,000 clones; around 86% were detected once. The ten top clones hold about 1.7% of the sample. The sample taken for sequencing was PBMCs. These receptors came from a woman aged 18-35 years in good health and CMV-seronegative.

This clone appeared a single time. The V and J genes are TRBV5-1 and TRBJ2-1, with 8 bases identical to TRBD2. Germline assignment: CDR1 SGHRS and CDR2 YFSETQ. This CDR3 region has 15 residues. V dropped 4 bases and J dropped 4; count of bases not matched to a gene: 7. CDR3 residues: CASSLLAEGYNEQFF. The CDR3 DNA reads as TGCGCCAGCAGCCTACTAGCGGAGGGGTACAATGAGCAGTTCTTC.

The chain carries TRBV28 and TRBJ1-4; possibly TRBD1 for D (5 bases). The CDR3 consists of 19 residues. Trimming removed 2 bases from V and 7 bases from J, with 26 bases in between. The germline CDR1 and CDR2 sequences are MDHEN and SYDVKM. CDR3 bases: TGTGCCAGCAGTTTAACCTCCGGAGCGGGGCCCCCACGAGGTGAAAAACTGTTTTTT. Amino acid sequence: CASSLTSGAGPPRGEKLFF.